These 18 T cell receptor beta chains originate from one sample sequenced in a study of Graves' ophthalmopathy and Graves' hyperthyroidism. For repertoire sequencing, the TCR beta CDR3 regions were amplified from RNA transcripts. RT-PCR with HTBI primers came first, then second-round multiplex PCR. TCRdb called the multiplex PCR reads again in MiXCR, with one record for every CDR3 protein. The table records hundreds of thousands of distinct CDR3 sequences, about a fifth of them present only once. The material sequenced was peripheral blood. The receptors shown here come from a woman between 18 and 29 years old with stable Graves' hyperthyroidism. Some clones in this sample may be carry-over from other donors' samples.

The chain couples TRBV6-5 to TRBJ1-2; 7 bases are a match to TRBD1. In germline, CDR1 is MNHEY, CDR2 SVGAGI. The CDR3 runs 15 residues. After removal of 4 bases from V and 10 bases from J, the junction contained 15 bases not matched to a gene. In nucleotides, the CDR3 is TGTGCCAGCAGTTCCTTGGAGGGGGCGTCTCATTCCTACACCTTC. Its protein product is CASSSLEGASHSYTF.

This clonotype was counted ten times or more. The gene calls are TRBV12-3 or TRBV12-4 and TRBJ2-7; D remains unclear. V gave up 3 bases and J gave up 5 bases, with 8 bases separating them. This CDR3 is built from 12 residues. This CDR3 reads CASSFVVHEQYF. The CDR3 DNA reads TGTGCCAGCAGTTTTGTAGTCCACGAGCAGTACTTC.

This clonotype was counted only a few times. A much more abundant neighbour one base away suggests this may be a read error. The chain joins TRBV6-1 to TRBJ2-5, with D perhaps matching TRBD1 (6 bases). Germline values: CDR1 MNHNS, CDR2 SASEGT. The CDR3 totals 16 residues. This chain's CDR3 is CASSPPSVTGQETKYF. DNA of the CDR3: TGTGCCAGCAGCCCCCCCTCAGTGACGGGACAAGAGACCAAGTACTTC.

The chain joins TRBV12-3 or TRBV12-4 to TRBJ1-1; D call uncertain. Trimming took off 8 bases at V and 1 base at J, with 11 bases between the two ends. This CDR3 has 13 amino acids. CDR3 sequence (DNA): TGTGCCAGCGGAATTTGGAGGAACACTGAAGCTTTCTTT. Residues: CASGIWRNTEAFF.

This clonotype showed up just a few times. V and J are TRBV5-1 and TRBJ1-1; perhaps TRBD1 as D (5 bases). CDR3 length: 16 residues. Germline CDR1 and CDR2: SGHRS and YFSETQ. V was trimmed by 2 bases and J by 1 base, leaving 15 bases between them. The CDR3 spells CASSFPAGRQNTEAFF. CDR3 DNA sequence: TGCGCCAGCAGCTTCCCCGCGGGACGGCAGAACACTGAAGCTTTCTTT. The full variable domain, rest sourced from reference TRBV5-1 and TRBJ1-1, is KAGVTQTPRYLIKTRGQQVTLSCSPISGHRSVSWYQQTPGQGLQFLFEYFSETQRNKGNFPGRFSGRQFSNSRSEMNVSTLELGDSALYLCASSFPAGRQNTEAFFGQGTRLTVV.

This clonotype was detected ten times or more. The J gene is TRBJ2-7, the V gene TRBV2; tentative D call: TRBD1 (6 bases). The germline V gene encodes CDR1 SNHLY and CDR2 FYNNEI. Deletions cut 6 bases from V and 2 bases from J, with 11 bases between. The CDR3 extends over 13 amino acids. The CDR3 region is CASSLRGPYEQYF. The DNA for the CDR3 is TGTGCCAGCAGCCTCAGGGGCCCCTACGAGCAGTACTTC.

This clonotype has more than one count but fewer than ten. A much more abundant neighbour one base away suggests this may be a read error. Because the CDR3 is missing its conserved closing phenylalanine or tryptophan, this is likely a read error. The CDR3 sequence is CASSPTAGGPGANTGELFS. The CDR3 DNA reads as TGTGCCAGCAGTCCTACAGCGGGAGGGCCCGGCGCGAACACCGGGGAGCTGTTTTCT. The chain couples TRBV6-2 or TRBV6-3 to TRBJ2-2; 10 nucleotides line up with TRBD2. Trimming removed 5 bases from V and 0 bases from J; junction bases left unmatched: 12. This CDR3 is built from 19 residues. Germline CDR1 is MNHEY and CDR2 is SVGEGT.

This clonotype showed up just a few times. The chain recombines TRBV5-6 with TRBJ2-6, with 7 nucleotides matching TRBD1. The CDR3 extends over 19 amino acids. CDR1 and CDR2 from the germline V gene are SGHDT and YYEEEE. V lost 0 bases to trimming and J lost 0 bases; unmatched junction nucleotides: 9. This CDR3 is CASSLDGTALYSGANVLTF. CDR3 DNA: TGTGCCAGCAGCTTGGATGGGACAGCCCTTTACTCTGGGGCCAACGTCCTGACTTTC.

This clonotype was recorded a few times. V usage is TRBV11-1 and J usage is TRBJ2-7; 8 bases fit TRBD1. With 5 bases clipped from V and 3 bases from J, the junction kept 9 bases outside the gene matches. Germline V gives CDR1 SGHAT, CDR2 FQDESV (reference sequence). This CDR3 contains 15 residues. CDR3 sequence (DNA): TGTGCCAGCAGCCCGCGGACAGGGTCCCGCTACGAGCAGTACTTC. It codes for CASSPRTGSRYEQYF.

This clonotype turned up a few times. The CDR3 sequence: CASSIGRQREAGELFF. CDR3 sequence (DNA): TGTGCCAGTAGTATAGGGCGTCAACGCGAGGCAGGGGAGCTGTTTTTT. The rearrangement links TRBV19 to TRBJ2-2; no firm D call. Between the trimmed V and J ends, which lost 1 base and 8 bases, there was a span of 17 bases. This CDR3 has 16 amino acids. Germline V CDR1 and CDR2: LNHDA, SQIVND (reference sequence).

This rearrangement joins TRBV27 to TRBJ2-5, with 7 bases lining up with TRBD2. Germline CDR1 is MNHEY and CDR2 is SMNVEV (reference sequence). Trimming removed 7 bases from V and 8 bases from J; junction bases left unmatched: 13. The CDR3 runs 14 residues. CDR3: CASMGGSSGTTQYF. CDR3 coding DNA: TGTGCCAGCATGGGTGGGTCTAGCGGTACCACCCAGTACTTC.

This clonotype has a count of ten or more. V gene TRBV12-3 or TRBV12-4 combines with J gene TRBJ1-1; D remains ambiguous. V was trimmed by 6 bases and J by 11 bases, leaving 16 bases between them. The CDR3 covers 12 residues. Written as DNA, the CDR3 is TGTGCCAGCAGGCCCTCCCTGGCCGGGGCTTTCTTT. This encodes CASRPSLAGAFF.

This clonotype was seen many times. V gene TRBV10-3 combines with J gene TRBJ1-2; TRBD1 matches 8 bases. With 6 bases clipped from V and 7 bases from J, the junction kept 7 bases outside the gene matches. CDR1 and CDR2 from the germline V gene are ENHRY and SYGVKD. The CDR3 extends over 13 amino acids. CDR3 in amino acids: CAIRQGEVGGYTF. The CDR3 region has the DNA TGTGCCATCAGACAGGGGGAAGTAGGTGGCTACACCTTC.

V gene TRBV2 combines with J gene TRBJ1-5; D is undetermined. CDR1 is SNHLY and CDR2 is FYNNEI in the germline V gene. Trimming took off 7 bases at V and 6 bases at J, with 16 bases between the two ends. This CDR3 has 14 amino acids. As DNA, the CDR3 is TGTGCCAGCAATTCTAGGGTTGGCGGTCAGCCCCAGCATTTT. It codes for CASNSRVGGQPQHF.

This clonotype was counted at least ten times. The CDR3 reads CSARSHRTVYSNQPQHF. CDR3 nucleotides: TGCAGTGCTAGAAGCCACCGGACGGTGTATAGCAATCAGCCCCAGCATTTT. The chain couples TRBV20-1 to TRBJ1-5; unclear D gene. V was trimmed by 2 bases and J by 0 bases, leaving 17 bases between them. The CDR3 contains 17 residues. In germline, CDR1 is DFQATT, CDR2 SNEGSKA (reference sequence).

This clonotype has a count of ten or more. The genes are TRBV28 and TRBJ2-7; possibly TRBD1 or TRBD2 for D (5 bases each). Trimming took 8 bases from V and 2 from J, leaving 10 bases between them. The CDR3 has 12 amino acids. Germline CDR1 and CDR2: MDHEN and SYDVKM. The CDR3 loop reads CASGTKAYEQYF. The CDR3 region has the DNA TGTGCCAGCGGGACGAAGGCCTACGAGCAGTACTTC.

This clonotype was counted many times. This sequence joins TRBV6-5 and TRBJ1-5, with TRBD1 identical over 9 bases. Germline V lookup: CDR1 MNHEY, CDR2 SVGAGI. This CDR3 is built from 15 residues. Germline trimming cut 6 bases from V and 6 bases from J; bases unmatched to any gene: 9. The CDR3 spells CASRLRGQGPQPQHF. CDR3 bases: TGTGCCAGCAGACTCCGGGGACAGGGTCCTCAGCCCCAGCATTTT.

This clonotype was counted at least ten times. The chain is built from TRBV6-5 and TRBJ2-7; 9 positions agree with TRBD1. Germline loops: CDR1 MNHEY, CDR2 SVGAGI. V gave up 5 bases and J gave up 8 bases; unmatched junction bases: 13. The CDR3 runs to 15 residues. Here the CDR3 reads CASSPQGARVVKQYF. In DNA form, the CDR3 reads TGTGCCAGCAGTCCACAGGGGGCGAGGGTAGTAAAGCAGTACTTC.